The 16 T cell receptor beta chains presented below share a single source sample, sequenced in a study of T cells after yellow fever vaccination. Via MiXCR, TCRdb re-called the 5' RACE reads, giving one row per CDR3 protein. The sample yields some 100,000 distinct CDR3 sequences, 8.9% seen once. The material was CD8+ T cells not binding an NS4B(214-222) dextramer, sorted from PBMCs, obtained less than 18 days after the first yellow fever vaccination. These receptors originate from a man younger than 35 who received the YFV17D yellow fever vaccine.

There are many counts of this clonotype. The V call is TRBV11-2, the J call TRBJ2-1, with 13 bases identical to TRBD2. Trimming removed 1 base from V and 9 bases from J; junction bases left unmatched: 3. This CDR3 has 15 amino acids. Germline loops: CDR1 SGHAT, CDR2 FQNNGV. The CDR3 sequence: CASSLVGLAGFEQFF. The DNA for the CDR3 is TGTGCCAGCAGCTTAGTGGGACTAGCGGGGTTTGAGCAGTTCTTC. Filled out from reference TRBV11-2 and TRBJ2-1, the complete variable domain reads EAGVAQSPRYKIIEKRQSVAFWCNPISGHATLYWYQQILGQGPKLLIQFQNNGVVDDSQLPKDRFSAERLKGVDSTLKIQPAKLEDSAVYLCASSLVGLAGFEQFFGPGTRLTVL.

The chain combines TRBV23-1 with TRBJ1-1; D is unresolved. TRBV23-1 is placed among ORFs of uncertain function. The CDR3 runs to 15 residues. The V and J ends lost 6 bases and 1 base respectively, with 15 bases between them. As DNA, the CDR3 is TGCGCCAGCAGGGTCAGACAATTCCAGAACACTGAAGCTTTCTTT. Translation: CASRVRQFQNTEAFF.

This clonotype has a handful of counts. This chain links TRBV2 with TRBJ2-7, with D uncertain. CDR1 is SNHLY, CDR2 FYNNEI, per germline. This CDR3 has 13 amino acids. V was shortened by 3 bases and J by 2 bases, with 8 bases between the two germline ends. This chain's CDR3 is CASSEANTYEQYF. As DNA, the CDR3 is TGTGCCAGCAGTGAGGCAAATACCTACGAGCAGTACTTC.

Points on this clonotype: This may come from a read error, since a much larger clone is one base off. The genes are TRBV29-1 and TRBJ1-2; 8 nucleotides line up with TRBD1. Germline values: CDR1 SQVTM, CDR2 ANQGSEA. CDR3 length: 13 amino acids. The CDR3 region is CSGEPDRDGGYTF. CDR3 sequence (DNA): TGCAGCGGTGAACCGGACAGGGATGGTGGCTACACCTTC.

This clonotype was recorded many times. The chain couples TRBV6-2 or TRBV6-3 to TRBJ2-7; TRBD1 might be the D (6 bases). Germline V gene sequence: CDR1 MNHEY, CDR2 SVGEGT. With 2 bases removed from V and 3 bases from J, the gap between germline ends came to 20 bases. This CDR3 comprises 17 residues. The CDR3 region is CASSYTWDQGFHYEQYF. The CDR3 nucleotides read TGTGCCAGCAGTTACACCTGGGATCAGGGGTTTCACTACGAGCAGTACTTC.

The chain carries TRBV4-3 and TRBJ1-1, with TRBD1 matching 7 bases. Per the germline V gene, CDR1 is LGHNA and CDR2 is YSLEER. The CDR3 extends over 15 amino acids. With V trimmed by 4 bases and J by 3 bases, 8 bases remained unmatched. CDR3 nucleotide sequence: TGCGCCAGCAGCCCATACCCGGGACAGTACACTGAAGCTTTCTTT. It yields the protein CASSPYPGQYTEAFF.

The chain links TRBV7-9 to TRBJ1-2, with 7 positions matching TRBD1. V gave up 3 bases and J gave up 3 bases; unmatched junction bases: 10. CDR1 SEHNR and CDR2 FQNEAQ come from the germline V gene (reference sequence). The CDR3 length is 16 residues. The CDR3 is CASSFPMGQSHYGYTF. CDR3 sequence (DNA): TGTGCCAGCAGCTTTCCGATGGGACAGTCCCACTATGGCTACACCTTC.

This rearrangement joins TRBV27 to TRBJ2-7; D perhaps matches TRBD2 (6 bases). CDR1 MNHEY and CDR2 SMNVEV come from the germline V gene (reference sequence). The CDR3 contains 16 residues. The V gene lost 5 bases and the J gene lost 0 bases, with 17 bases spanning the gap. The CDR3 protein is CASSPAMGRLSYEQYF. In DNA form, the CDR3 reads TGTGCCAGCAGTCCCGCAATGGGGAGGCTCTCCTACGAGCAGTACTTC.

A few counts support this clonotype. This chain connects TRBV4-1 to TRBJ1-2; D possibly corresponds to TRBD1 (5 bases). The germline V gene has CDR1 MGHRA and CDR2 YSYEKL. This CDR3 comprises 16 residues. The ends were cut back, 0 bases at V and 3 bases at J, with 14 bases in the middle. The CDR3 region has the DNA TGCGCCAGCAGCCAAGAAGGGTGGGGGTCAGACTATGGCTACACCTTC. Translated: CASSQEGWGSDYGYTF.

V and J are TRBV28 and TRBJ1-2; D perhaps matches TRBD1 (5 bases). The V gene lost 6 bases and the J gene lost 4 bases, with 18 bases spanning the gap. Germline V gene data show CDR1 as MDHEN and CDR2 as SYDVKM. This CDR3 spans 15 amino acids. CDR3 protein: CASSGTGVPGYGYTF. The CDR3 nucleotides are TGTGCCAGCAGCGGTACGGGGGTACCCGGCTATGGCTACACCTTC.

This clonotype was seen only a few times. The V gene is TRBV11-2, the J gene TRBJ2-1; D call uncertain. V was trimmed by 3 bases and J by 9 bases, leaving 3 bases between them. Per germline, CDR1 SGHAT and CDR2 FQNNGV. The CDR3 extends over 10 amino acids. CDR3 in DNA: TGTGCCAGCAGCTTCAGTGAGCAGTTCTTC. Encoded protein: CASSFSEQFF.

This clonotype has only a few counts. V is TRBV27 and J is TRBJ2-3, with TRBD1 as a possible D gene (6 bases). Trimming removed 5 bases from V and 0 bases from J, with 12 bases in between. This CDR3 has 15 amino acids. Germline CDR1 and CDR2: MNHEY and SMNVEV (reference sequence). The CDR3 spells CASSVLQGSTDTQYF. The CDR3, as DNA: TGTGCCAGCAGTGTTCTACAGGGTAGCACAGATACGCAGTATTTT.

This clonotype came up a few times. This chain uses TRBV5-4 with TRBJ2-2; no reliable D call. The CDR3 covers 15 residues. Trimming took off 3 bases at V and 6 bases at J, with 15 bases between the two ends. CDR1 and CDR2 from the germline V gene are SGHNT and YYREEE (reference sequence). CDR3 sequence reads: CASSSPDPAAGELFF. In DNA, the CDR3 is TGTGCCAGCAGCTCCCCAGACCCCGCGGCCGGGGAGCTGTTTTTT.

The sample holds a few counts of this clonotype. The genes are TRBV6-5 and TRBJ1-1; 9 positions match TRBD1. Germline V gene lookup returns CDR1 MNHEY and CDR2 SVGAGI. This CDR3 spans 15 amino acids. The junction had 9 bases not matched to a gene; V was cut back by 6 bases and J by 4 bases. DNA of the CDR3: TGTGCCAGCAGCGGGGGGACAGGGCGAGTCACTGAAGCTTTCTTT. Translated, it gives CASSGGTGRVTEAFF.

The chain has TRBV12-3 or TRBV12-4 and TRBJ2-3; D tentatively reads TRBD1 or TRBD2 (5 bases each). V gave up 3 bases and J gave up 6 bases, with 16 bases separating them. CDR3 length: 15 residues. Here the CDR3 reads CASSFDGTNADTQYF. As DNA, the CDR3 is TGTGCCAGCAGTTTTGATGGGACCAATGCCGATACGCAGTATTTT.

The chain recombines TRBV12-5 with TRBJ2-3, with D unresolved. The CDR3 extends over 11 amino acids. V dropped 7 bases and J dropped 2 bases, with 4 bases sitting between them. Germline CDR1 and CDR2: LGHNT and FRNRAP. The CDR3 sequence is CASAFTDTQYF. The CDR3 DNA sequence: TGTGCTAGTGCCTTCACAGATACGCAGTATTTT.